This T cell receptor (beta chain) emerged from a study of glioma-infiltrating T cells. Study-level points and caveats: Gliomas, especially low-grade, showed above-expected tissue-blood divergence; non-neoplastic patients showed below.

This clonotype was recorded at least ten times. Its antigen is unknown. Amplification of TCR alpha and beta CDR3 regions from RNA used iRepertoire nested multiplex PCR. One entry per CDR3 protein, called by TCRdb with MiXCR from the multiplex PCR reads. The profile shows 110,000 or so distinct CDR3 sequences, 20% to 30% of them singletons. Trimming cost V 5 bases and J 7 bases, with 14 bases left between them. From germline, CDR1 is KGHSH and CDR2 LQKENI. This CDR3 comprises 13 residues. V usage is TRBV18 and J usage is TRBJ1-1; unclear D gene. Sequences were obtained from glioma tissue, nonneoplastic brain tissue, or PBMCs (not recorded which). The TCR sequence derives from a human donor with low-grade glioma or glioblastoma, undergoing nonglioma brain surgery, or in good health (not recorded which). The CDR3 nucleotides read TGTGCCAGCTCAAGTATCCCCGACGGTGAAGCTTTCTTT. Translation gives CASSSIPDGEAFF.